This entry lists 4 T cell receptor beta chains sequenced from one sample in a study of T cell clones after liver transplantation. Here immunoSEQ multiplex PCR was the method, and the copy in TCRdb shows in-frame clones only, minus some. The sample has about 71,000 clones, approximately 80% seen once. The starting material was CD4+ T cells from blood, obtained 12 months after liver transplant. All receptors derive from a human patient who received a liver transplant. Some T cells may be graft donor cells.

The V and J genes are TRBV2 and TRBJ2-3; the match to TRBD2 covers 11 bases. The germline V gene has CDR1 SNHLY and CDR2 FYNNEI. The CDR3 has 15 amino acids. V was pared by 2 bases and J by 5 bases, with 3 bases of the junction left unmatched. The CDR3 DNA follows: TGTGCCAGCAGTGAAAGGCTAGCGGGAGGAGATACGCAGTATTTT. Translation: CASSERLAGGDTQYF.

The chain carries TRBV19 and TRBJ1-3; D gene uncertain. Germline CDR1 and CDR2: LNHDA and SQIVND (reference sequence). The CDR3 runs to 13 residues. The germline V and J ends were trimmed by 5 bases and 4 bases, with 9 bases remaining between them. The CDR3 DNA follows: TGTGCCAGTAGTTCCAACGACGGAAACACCATATATTTT. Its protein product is CASSSNDGNTIYF.

The CDR3 here is CASSLTTTTYNEQFF. The DNA of the CDR3 is TGTGCCAGCAGCTTAACCACTACTACCTACAATGAGCAGTTCTTC. The chain carries TRBV7-3 and TRBJ2-1; D gene unclear. The CDR3 has 15 amino acids. Trimming stripped 0 bases from V and 2 bases from J, with 8 bases between. Germline values: CDR1 SGHTA, CDR2 FQGTGA.

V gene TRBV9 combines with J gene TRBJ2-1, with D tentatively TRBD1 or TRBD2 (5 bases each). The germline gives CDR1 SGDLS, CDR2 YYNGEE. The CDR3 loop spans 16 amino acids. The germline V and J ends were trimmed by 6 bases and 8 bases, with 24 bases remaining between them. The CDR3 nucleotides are TGTGCCAGCACCCCCGGAGGCGGACAATCTGGGGATGAGCAGTTCTTC. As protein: CASTPGGGQSGDEQFF. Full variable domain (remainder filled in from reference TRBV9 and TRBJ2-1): DSGVTQTPKHLITATGQRVTLRCSPRSGDLSVYWYQQSLDQGLQFLIQYYNGEERAKGNILERFSAQQFPDLHSELNLSSLELGDSALYFCASTPGGGQSGDEQFFGPGTRLTVL.